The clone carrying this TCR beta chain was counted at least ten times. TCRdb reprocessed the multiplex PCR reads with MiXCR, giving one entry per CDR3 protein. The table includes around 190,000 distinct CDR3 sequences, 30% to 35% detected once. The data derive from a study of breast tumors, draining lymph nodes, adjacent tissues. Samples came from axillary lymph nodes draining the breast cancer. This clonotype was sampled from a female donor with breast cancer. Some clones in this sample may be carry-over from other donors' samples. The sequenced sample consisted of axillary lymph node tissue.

CDR3 region: CASSFTGTGHNEQFF. The DNA for the CDR3 is TGTGCCAGCAGCTTTACCGGGACAGGCCACAATGAGCAGTTCTTC. The chain employs TRBV5-6 and TRBJ2-1, with 8 bases fitting TRBD1. The CDR3 length is 15 residues. V dropped 2 bases and J dropped 5; count of bases not matched to a gene: 6. Germline assignment: CDR1 SGHDT and CDR2 YYEEEE.